This T cell receptor (beta chain) originates from a study of T cell changes during pregnancy in multiple sclerosis. Using immunoSEQ multiplex PCR, the repertoire was profiled, and TCRdb retains in-frame clones only, with some absent. The sample holds about 46,000 clones, about 91% seen once. Germline CDR1 reads SGHTA; CDR2 reads FQGNSA. The CDR3 has 14 amino acids. The V and J ends lost 6 bases and 1 base, in that order; junction bases with no gene match: 5. The rearrangement joins TRBV7-2 to TRBJ2-7; 8 bases are shared with TRBD2. This specimen consisted of peripheral blood, obtained in the third trimester of pregnancy. This TCR was sampled from a female donor with multiple sclerosis, enrolled in a pregnancy study. CDR3 sequence (DNA): TGTGCCAGCAGGTCGGGAGGGCCGTCCTACGAGCAGTACTTC. This encodes CASRSGGPSYEQYF.